Listed below are T cell receptor beta chains from one sample, sequenced in a study of T cells in Graves' hyperthyroidism and ophthalmopathy. One entry per CDR3 protein, called by TCRdb with MiXCR from the multiplex PCR reads. The sample contains a few hundred thousand distinct CDR3 sequences, 46% of which appear only once. Sequencing was done on a sample of peripheral blood or thyroid tissue (not recorded which). These receptors all come from a woman younger than 30 with Graves' hyperthyroidism. CDR3s include the opening cysteine and the closing phenylalanine or tryptophan. The D gene is left open where the match is weak. Size is omitted from some rows. Given values are once, few, many or a class for expanded clones.

d_gene	abundance	v_gene	j_gene	CDR3aa	CDR3nt
TRBD2	.	TRBV5-1	TRBJ2-5	CASSSGTSVNAGLETQYF	TGCGCCAGCAGCTCCGGGACTAGCGTTAATGCGGGGCTGGAGACCCAGTACTTC
TRBD2	many	TRBV6-1	TRBJ2-7	CASSVAGSYEQYF	TGTGCCAGCAGTGTAGCGGGATCGTACGAGCAGTACTTC
TRBD1	few	TRBV27	TRBJ2-7	CASSSPPGQASYEQYF	TGTGCCAGCAGCTCACCTCCGGGACAGGCGTCCTACGAGCAGTACTTC
.	many	TRBV5-1	TRBJ1-4	CASSLDRINEKLFF	TGCGCCAGCAGCTTGGACAGGATCAATGAAAAACTGTTTTTT
TRBD2	.	TRBV9	TRBJ2-7	CASNLGAGVEYF	TGTGCCAGCAACTTAGGAGCGGGAGTTGAGTACTTC
TRBD2	.	TRBV20-1	TRBJ2-2	CSARDGTSGSRGELFF	TGCAGTGCTAGAGATGGGACTAGCGGGAGTCGTGGGGAGCTGTTTTTT
.	once	TRBV7-6	TRBJ2-7	CASSLMSARKDNEQYF	TGTGCCAGCAGCTTAATGTCTGCCCGGAAGGACAATGAGCAGTACTTC
.	many	TRBV25-1	TRBJ2-7	CASSEYIAGEKDEQYF	TGTGCCAGCAGTGAATATATTGCAGGGGAGAAGGACGAGCAGTACTTC
.	.	TRBV19	TRBJ1-1	CATNSGRTGANVLTFF	TGTGCCACCAATAGCGGGAGGACTGGGGCCAACGTCCTGACTTTCTTT
.	.	TRBV7-2	TRBJ1-4	CASSWGPGLNEKLFF	TGTGCCAGCAGTTGGGGACCGGGATTGAATGAAAAACTGTTTTTT
TRBD2	few	TRBV12-3/TRBV12-4	TRBJ2-1	CASSKLAVGYNEQFF	TGTGCCAGCAGCAAACTAGCGGTGGGGTACAATGAGCAGTTCTTC
.	many	TRBV20-1	TRBJ2-5	CSAHQTRRAMETQYF	TGCAGTGCCCACCAGACCCGACGAGCGATGGAGACCCAGTACTTC
TRBD1	.	TRBV10-3	TRBJ1-1	CAISGTSGQLNTEAFF	TGTGCCATCAGTGGAACCTCGGGACAGCTGAACACTGAAGCTTTCTTT
TRBD2	.	TRBV7-7	TRBJ2-2	CASSLYVGLVNIGELFF	TGTGCCAGCAGTCTATATGTGGGACTAGTGAACATCGGGGAGCTGTTTTTT
.	many	TRBV24-1	TRBJ2-5	CATSDSGIQETQYF	TGTGCCACCAGTGACTCGGGAATCCAAGAGACCCAGTACTTC
.	.	TRBV19	TRBJ2-4	CASSKTQDIQYF	TGTGCCAGTAGTAAGACCCAGGACATTCAGTACTTC
.	.	TRBV7-8	TRBJ2-3	CASSLDLLGQYF	TGTGCCAGCAGCTTAGACCTCCTCGGGCAGTATTTT
TRBD2	.	TRBV20-1	TRBJ2-7	CSAPSGEPYEQYF	TGCAGTGCACCGAGCGGGGAACCCTACGAGCAGTACTTC
TRBD2	few	TRBV7-6	TRBJ2-7	CARSSGMYEQYF	TGTGCTAGGTCTAGCGGGATGTACGAGCAGTACTTC
TRBD1	.	TRBV15	TRBJ1-6	CATSRQGGGSPLHF	TGTGCCACCAGCAGACAGGGGGGAGGTTCACCCCTCCACTTT
.	many	TRBV29-1	TRBJ2-7	CSIRRDTKVTEQYF	TGCAGCATAAGAAGGGATACCAAGGTAACCGAGCAGTACTTC
TRBD1	few	TRBV6-2/TRBV6-3	TRBJ1-2	CASSYSIPTGEIYGYTF	TGTGCCAGCAGTTACTCCATCCCGACAGGGGAAATCTATGGCTACACCTTC
TRBD1	few	TRBV7-3	TRBJ2-2	CASSLDPTGDHAGELFF	TGTGCCAGCAGCTTAGATCCGACAGGGGATCATGCCGGGGAGCTGTTTTTT
.	.	TRBV7-3	TRBJ2-2	CASSQGTDF	TGCGCCAGCAGCCAAGGCACGGATTTT
.	few	TRBV30	TRBJ1-4	CAWSVQVGDLGLFF	TGTGCCTGGAGTGTACAGGTTGGGGACCTTGGACTGTTTTTT
TRBD2	.	TRBV7-8	TRBJ2-2	CASGLRGLVLHGSGELFF	TGTGCCAGCGGCTTACGGGGACTAGTATTACACGGCTCCGGGGAGCTGTTTTTT
.	many	TRBV19	TRBJ2-3	CASSTQTGRGDTQYF	TGTGCCAGTAGTACCCAGACAGGGCGGGGAGATACGCAGTATTTT
.	few	TRBV4-3	TRBJ1-2	CASSQDTGRYGYTF	TGCGCCAGCAGCCAAGATACAGGCCGCTATGGCTACACCTTC
TRBD1	.	TRBV5-4	TRBJ2-7	CASSRDRVTDTQYF	TGTGCCAGCAGTAGGGACAGGGTCACAGATACGCAGTACTTC
TRBD2	.	TRBV25-1	TRBJ2-1	CASSEPPGTSGSSYNEQFF	TGTGCCAGCAGTGAACCCCCGGGGACTAGCGGGAGCTCCTACAATGAGCAGTTCTTC
.	few	TRBV12-3/TRBV12-4	TRBJ1-4	CASSLAVQGGEKLFF	TGTGCCAGCAGTTTGGCGGTTCAAGGGGGTGAAAAACTGTTTTTT
.	.	TRBV6-6	TRBJ1-1	CASSIRGRKTEAFF	TGTGCCAGCAGTATCCGGGGTAGAAAGACTGAAGCTTTCTTT
TRBD2	.	TRBV20-1	TRBJ2-7	CSEGGSLSYEQYF	TGCAGTGAAGGCGGGAGTTTGTCCTACGAGCAGTACTTC
TRBD1	many	TRBV12-3/TRBV12-4	TRBJ1-2	CASSPGQGSYTF	TGTGCCAGCAGTCCTGGACAGGGATCCTACACCTTC
.	many	TRBV18	TRBJ2-5	CASSPPGTHQETQYF	TGTGCCAGCTCACCACCTGGGACACATCAAGAGACCCAGTACTTC
TRBD1	.	TRBV29-1	TRBJ2-5	CSTPGGQGTQETQYF	TGCAGCACCCCCGGAGGACAGGGGACCCAAGAGACCCAGTACTTC
TRBD2	few	TRBV7-3	TRBJ2-1	CASSLGGSYNEQFF	TGTGCCAGCAGCTTAGGCGGGAGCTACAATGAGCAGTTCTTC
.	.	TRBV10-3	TRBJ1-2	CAIRGTTMKGRSNYGYTF	TGTGCCATCAGAGGGACTACCATGAAAGGCAGATCTAACTATGGCTACACCTTC
.	.	TRBV10-3	TRBJ2-3	CAISGDLSTDTQYF	TGTGCCATCAGTGGCGACCTTAGCACAGATACGCAGTATTTT
TRBD2	many	TRBV20-1	TRBJ2-7	CSAELAGDLNEQYF	TGCAGTGCTGAACTAGCGGGAGATCTCAACGAGCAGTACTTC
.	once	TRBV7-9	TRBJ1-5	CASSLAGMNNEPQHF	TGTGCCAGCAGCCTAGCGGGGATGAACAATGAGCCCCAGCATTTT
TRBD1	once	TRBV7-2	TRBJ2-1	CASSTPGQGSYNEQFF	TGTGCCAGCAGCACTCCGGGACAGGGCTCCTACAATGAGCAGTTCTTC
.	.	TRBV12-3/TRBV12-4	TRBJ1-3	CASSFLGGNTIYF	TGTGCCAGCAGTTTTCTGGGGGGAAACACCATATATTTT
TRBD1	.	TRBV25-1	TRBJ2-7	CASSATPGTGQTYEQYF	TGTGCCAGCAGTGCAACCCCCGGGACAGGGCAGACCTACGAGCAGTACTTC
.	.	TRBV20-1	TRBJ1-5	CSARALDAQPQHF	TGCAGTGCTAGAGCTCTGGACGCTCAGCCCCAGCATTTT
.	few	TRBV29-1	TRBJ2-1	CSVERGGRSYNEQFF	TGCAGCGTTGAGAGGGGCGGACGGTCCTACAATGAGCAGTTCTTC
TRBD1	many	TRBV29-1	TRBJ1-2	CSVARPDRGDYTF	TGCAGCGTCGCTCGTCCGGACAGGGGGGACTACACCTTC
.	few	TRBV29-1	TRBJ2-7	CSVLDERRYEQYF	TGCAGCGTGCTAGATGAGCGCCGGTACGAGCAGTACTTC
TRBD1	few	TRBV7-3	TRBJ2-3	CASSTRDRGENTQYF	TGTGCCAGCAGCACCCGGGACAGGGGCGAGAATACGCAGTATTTT
.	once	TRBV29-1	TRBJ1-4	CSVEDRGTTNEKLFF	TGCAGCGTTGAAGATCGGGGGACAACTAATGAAAAACTGTTTTTT
TRBD1	.	TRBV29-1	TRBJ2-6	CSILTGDSGANVLTF	TGCAGCATCCTGACAGGGGACTCTGGGGCCAACGTCCTGACTTTC
.	once	TRBV7-6	TRBJ1-5	CASSLRQTEKDQPQHF	TGTGCCAGCAGCTTGAGACAGACCGAAAAGGATCAGCCCCAGCATTTT
.	.	TRBV7-9	TRBJ2-1	CASAQRTGTYNEQFF	TGTGCCAGCGCACAACGTACTGGAACCTACAATGAGCAGTTCTTC